Listed below are T cell receptor beta chains from one sample, sequenced in a study of HIV-infected children after antiretroviral therapy interruption. TCRdb recomputed calls from the 3' RACE reads with MiXCR, one row per CDR3 protein. The sample holds nearly 15,000 distinct CDR3 sequences, about 3% seen once. Source: CD45RO+ CD8+ T cells from PBMCs, pooled from several time points, taken from a donor given antiretroviral therapy, either interrupted or continuous. The origin of the receptors is a pool of human donors with HIV. Each CDR3 is given with its conserved first and last residue. A D gene is named only where the DNA matches it firmly. The size of a clone is reported for some rows only, either as once, few or many, or as a class for expanded clones.

j_call,cdr3_length,clone_size,v_call,d_call,cdr3_aa,cdr3_nt
TRBJ2-2,15,.,TRBV9,.,CASSARLYITGELFF,TGTGCCAGCAGCGCTAGGCTGTATATTACCGGGGAGCTGTTTTTT
TRBJ1-6,13,many,TRBV21-1,.,CASSKGGGGSLHF,TGTGCCAGCAGCAAAGGAGGGGGAGGATCCCTCCACTTT
TRBJ1-3,16,many,TRBV20-1,.,CSARDRSGVSGNTIYF,TGCAGTGCTAGAGATCGTTCAGGGGTCTCTGGAAACACCATATATTTT
TRBJ2-7,14,.,TRBV11-1,.,CASSLVRFSYEQYF,TGTGCCAGCAGCTTAGTTCGGTTCTCCTACGAGCAGTACTTC
TRBJ1-1,14,many,TRBV2,.,CASSGTLPNTEAFF,TGTGCCAGCAGTGGCACGCTGCCCAACACTGAAGCTTTCTTT
TRBJ2-1,12,many,TRBV9,.,CASRGPYNEQFF,TGTGCCAGCAGGGGACCCTACAATGAGCAGTTCTTC
TRBJ1-5,14,many,TRBV19,.,CASSIDSASQPQHF,TGTGCCAGTAGTATAGATTCGGCGAGCCAGCCCCAGCATTTT
TRBJ2-7,15,many,TRBV6-1,.,CASSPSGKGRYEQYF,TGTGCCAGCAGTCCGTCGGGGAAGGGTCGGTACGAGCAGTACTTC
TRBJ2-2,14,many,TRBV6-5,.,CASSSDGNTGELFF,TGTGCCAGCAGTTCTGACGGGAACACCGGGGAGCTGTTTTTT
TRBJ1-1,12,medium-sized,TRBV27,.,CASSYLDGRAFF,TGTGCCAGCAGTTACCTGGACGGACGGGCTTTCTTT